These 27 T cell receptor beta chains share one sample of origin, sequenced in a study of T cells in Graves' hyperthyroidism and ophthalmopathy (dated by TCRdb to the late 2010s). The library was produced with multiplex PCR. The instrument given in TCRdb is Illumina HiSeq 2000. TCR beta CDR3 regions were amplified from RNA transcripts. For the first round of RT-PCR on the TCR CDR3, the HTBI primer set was used together with the Qiagen OneStep RT-PCR kit. TCRdb reprocessing: public reads trimmed at Q25 with fastp, clones called with MiXCR, in-frame beta chains kept. Rows with one shared CDR3 protein collapse into an entry with the most common genes and DNA. The sample table holds approximately 720,000 distinct CDR3 sequences, of which about 17% were seen once. The top ten hold over 15% of the sample. The source material was blood. The receptors were gathered from a woman aged 50 to 60 with Graves' hyperthyroidism that later progressed to Graves' ophthalmopathy.

This clonotype was found many times. This sequence joins TRBV6-5 and TRBJ2-5; D possibly uses TRBD1 or TRBD2 (5 bases each). V lost 2 bases and J 9 bases, leaving 13 bases between the germline ends. Germline-derived CDR1 and CDR2 are MNHEY and SVGAGI. This CDR3 spans 13 amino acids. CDR3 sequence reads: CASSYEGTRAQYF. CDR3 nucleotide sequence: TGTGCCAGCAGTTACGAGGGGACCCGGGCCCAGTACTTC.

The chain uses TRBV12-3 or TRBV12-4 and TRBJ1-5; 7 bases map to TRBD1. The CDR3 is made up of 15 amino acids. V lost 6 bases and J lost 2; bases outside the gene matches: 7. The CDR3 sequence is CASRETGRGNQPQHF. The CDR3 DNA reads as TGTGCCAGCAGAGAGACAGGGAGAGGCAATCAGCCCCAGCATTTT.

The chain joins TRBV20-1 to TRBJ1-2, with D unresolved. Per the germline V gene, CDR1 is DFQATT and CDR2 is SNEGSKA (reference sequence). Trimming took 6 bases from V and 4 from J, leaving 9 bases between them. The CDR3 covers 11 residues. The CDR3, as DNA: TGCAGTGCCACAGCTATCTATGGCTACACCTTC. It translates to CSATAIYGYTF.

This chain links TRBV7-9 with TRBJ1-1, with D possibly being TRBD1 (6 bases). CDR3 length: 15 amino acids. The V and J ends lost 5 bases and 0 bases respectively, with 13 bases between them. Germline values: CDR1 SEHNR, CDR2 FQNEAQ (reference sequence). The CDR3 DNA follows: TGTGCCAGCAGCGGCATGGGGGACATGAACACTGAAGCTTTCTTT. Its protein is CASSGMGDMNTEAFF.

In this sample, this clonotype turned up many times. The CDR3 spells CASMIDSVWDIWNTEAFF. DNA of the CDR3: TGTGCCAGCATGATCGACTCGGTTTGGGATATCTGGAACACTGAAGCTTTCTTT. The chain recombines TRBV2 with TRBJ1-1; no firm D call. The CDR3 covers 18 residues. The V and J ends lost 7 bases and 1 base respectively, with 25 bases between them. From germline, CDR1 is SNHLY and CDR2 FYNNEI. Drawing the rest from reference TRBV2 and TRBJ1-1, the complete variable domain is EPEVTQTPSHQVTQMGQEVILRCVPISNHLYFYWYRQILGQKVEFLVSFYNNEISEKSEIFDDQFSVERPDGSNFTLKIRSTKLEDSAMYFCASMIDSVWDIWNTEAFFGQGTRLTVV.

This clonotype was counted only a few times. The chain has TRBV7-9 and TRBJ1-1; 7 bases fit TRBD1. Germline V CDR1 and CDR2: SEHNR, FQNEAQ (reference sequence). The CDR3 length is 13 residues. Trimming took 7 bases from V and 5 from J; bases not matched to a gene: 7. This chain's CDR3 is CASTGQPGTEAFF. The CDR3 DNA follows: TGTGCCAGCACGGGACAGCCTGGGACTGAAGCTTTCTTT. Using reference TRBV7-9 and TRBJ1-1 for the parts outside the CDR3, the full variable domain is DTGVSQNPRHKITKRGQNVTFRCDPISEHNRLYWYRQTLGQGPEFLTYFQNEAQLEKSRLLSDRFSAERPKGSFSTLEIQRTEQGDSAMYLCASTGQPGTEAFFGQGTRLTVV.

This clonotype was seen many times. The gene calls are TRBV19 and TRBJ1-1; no reliable D call. Germline V gene sequence: CDR1 LNHDA, CDR2 SQIVND (reference sequence). The CDR3 extends over 16 amino acids. Trimming removed 4 bases at V and 0 bases at J, with 15 bases between. This CDR3 is CASSRGREPMNTEAFF. CDR3 bases: TGTGCCAGTAGTAGGGGAAGGGAACCGATGAACACTGAAGCTTTCTTT.

This clonotype appeared many times. V gene TRBV20-1 combines with J gene TRBJ2-2; 7 bases match TRBD2. J lost 3 bases, V lost 7 bases, and 14 bases had no gene match. In germline, CDR1 is DFQATT, CDR2 SNEGSKA (reference sequence). There are 16 residues in the CDR3. CDR3 in DNA: TGCAGTGTCCCAGGTCGGGGAGGGTCGGACACCGGGGAGCTGTTTTTT. Translating gives CSVPGRGGSDTGELFF.

The V call is TRBV20-1, the J call TRBJ2-7; maybe TRBD1 (5 bases). Germline V lookup: CDR1 DFQATT, CDR2 SNEGSKA (reference sequence). The CDR3 loop spans 15 amino acids. V shed 3 bases and J shed 3 bases, with 18 bases lying between them. DNA of the CDR3: TGCAGTGCTAGTCAACCCCCCCCCCAGGGCTACGAGCAGTACTTC. It specifies CSASQPPPQGYEQYF.

This clonotype was observed at least ten times. The chain joins TRBV18 to TRBJ1-5; a possible D gene is TRBD1 (5 bases). Germline CDR1 and CDR2: KGHSH and LQKENI. Trimming took 2 bases from V and 0 from J, leaving 8 bases between them. The CDR3 consists of 15 residues. CDR3 sequence reads: CASSPWGDSNQPQHF. In DNA, the CDR3 is TGTGCCAGCTCACCATGGGGGGATAGCAATCAGCCCCAGCATTTT.

This clonotype was seen ten or more times. V and J are TRBV3-1 and TRBJ2-5, with TRBD1 identical over 9 bases. Germline assignment: CDR1 LGHDT and CDR2 YNNKEL (reference sequence). Trimming cost V 1 base and J 4 bases; bases outside gene matches: 7. This CDR3 has 16 residues. CDR3 in DNA: TGTGCCAGCAGCCAAGTGGGACAGGGACCACGAGAGACCCAGTACTTC. Residues: CASSQVGQGPRETQYF.

The V call is TRBV20-1, the J call TRBJ1-6; TRBD1 matches at 9 bases. J gave up 5 bases and V 6 bases, and 11 bases lay outside the gene matches. From germline, CDR1 is DFQATT and CDR2 SNEGSKA (reference sequence). The CDR3 is 16 amino acids. In nucleotides, the CDR3 is TGCAGTGCACCAGAACACCGGGACAGGGATAATTCACCCCTCCACTTT. Protein product: CSAPEHRDRDNSPLHF.

Of note for this clonotype: Being one base from a much bigger clone, this may be a read error. V gene TRBV3-1 combines with J gene TRBJ1-6, with no clear D. The V end lost 3 bases, the J end lost 7 bases, and 10 bases lay between the germline ends. This CDR3 comprises 14 residues. Germline values: CDR1 LGHDT, CDR2 YNNKEL (reference sequence). The CDR3 DNA reads TGTGCCAGCAGCCAGCCAATAGGGAATTCACCCCTCCACTTT. This translates into CASSQPIGNSPLHF.

This clonotype was observed at least ten times. The chain is built from TRBV13 and TRBJ2-3, with TRBD2 identical over 9 bases. The CDR3 covers 16 residues. V lost 3 bases and J lost 2; bases outside the gene matches: 6. Germline V CDR1 and CDR2: PRHDT, FYEKMQ (reference sequence). The CDR3: CASSLRIAGATDTQYF. The DNA of the CDR3 is TGTGCCAGCAGCTTGAGAATAGCGGGGGCCACAGATACGCAGTATTTT.

The CDR3 loop is CSAPDRDSYGYTF. The DNA of the CDR3 is TGCAGTGCTCCCGACCGGGACAGCTATGGCTACACCTTC. The chain combines TRBV20-1 with TRBJ1-2; TRBD1 agrees at 7 bases. This CDR3 is 13 amino acids long. The V gene end was trimmed by 5 bases and the J gene end by 4 bases; junction bases not matched to a gene: 7. From germline, CDR1 is DFQATT and CDR2 SNEGSKA (reference sequence).

The table lists this clonotype with many counts. A junction boundary mismatches the germline segment, possibly from a read error. J is TRBJ2-3 and V is TRBV5-1, with 11 bases lining up with TRBD2. The CDR3 has 18 amino acids. Germline-derived CDR1 and CDR2 are SGHRS and YFSETQ. CDR3: CASSLGLAGGRSTDTQYF. The CDR3 nucleotides read TGTGCCAGCAGCTTAGGCCTAGCGGGGGGCCGAAGCACAGATACGCAGTATTTT. The complete variable domain, with remaining parts taken from reference TRBV5-1 and TRBJ2-3, reads KAGVTQTPRYLIKTRGQQVTLSCSPISGHRSVSWYQQTPGQGLQFLFEYFSETQRNKGNFPGRFSGRQFSNSRSEMNVSTLELGDSALYLCASSLGLAGGRSTDTQYFGPGTRLTVL.

The V and J genes are TRBV20-1 and TRBJ2-3; 8 bases fit TRBD2. Germline-derived CDR1 and CDR2 are DFQATT and SNEGSKA (reference sequence). The CDR3 contains 16 residues. V was pared by 3 bases and J by 6 bases, with 14 bases of the junction left unmatched. CDR3 amino acids: CSASPVSGSGSDTQYF. Written as DNA, the CDR3 is TGCAGTGCTAGTCCGGTGAGCGGGAGTGGAAGCGATACGCAGTATTTT.

V is TRBV12-3 or TRBV12-4 and J is TRBJ2-1, with D perhaps TRBD1 (5 bases). V lost 3 bases, J lost 6 bases, and 18 bases lay in between. This CDR3 is built from 16 residues. CDR3 in amino acids: CASSFVAGHYFNEQFF. DNA for the CDR3: TGTGCCAGCAGTTTTGTCGCAGGGCATTACTTCAATGAGCAGTTCTTC.

V gene TRBV6-1 combines with J gene TRBJ2-3; 7 bases are a match to TRBD1. This CDR3 is 16 amino acids long. The V and J ends lost 3 bases and 2 bases, in that order; junction bases with no gene match: 8. Germline CDR1 reads MNHNS; CDR2 reads SASEGT. This CDR3 is CASSDFRDSPTDTQYF. DNA for the CDR3: TGTGCCAGCAGTGATTTTCGGGACAGCCCCACAGATACGCAGTATTTT.

There are many counts of this clonotype. V usage is TRBV20-1 and J usage is TRBJ1-1; a possible D gene is TRBD1 (6 bases). V dropped 2 bases and J dropped 1 base, with 8 bases sitting between them. The CDR3 sequence is 13 residues long. CDR1 DFQATT and CDR2 SNEGSKA come from the germline V gene (reference sequence). This CDR3 is CSARQGPNTEAFF. Here the CDR3 DNA reads TGCAGTGCTAGACAGGGGCCGAACACTGAAGCTTTCTTT.

As to this clonotype: One end of the junction does not line up with germline, which may come from a read error. This chain uses TRBV20-1 with TRBJ1-5; 7 bases line up with TRBD1. CDR3 size: 14 residues. Germline values: CDR1 DFQATT, CDR2 SNEGSKA (reference sequence). CDR3 sequence (DNA): TGCAGTGCTAGAGAACAGGGGAGGAATCGGCCCCAGCATTTT. Its translation is CSAREQGRNRPQHF.

There are many counts of this clonotype. The rearrangement uses TRBV2 and TRBJ2-1; 8 bases map to TRBD2. V shed 8 bases and J 4 bases; nucleotides not matched to a gene: 10. The CDR3 loop spans 15 amino acids. Germline V gene lookup returns CDR1 SNHLY and CDR2 FYNNEI. The CDR3 protein is CASGRGGGGYNEQFF. In nucleotides, the CDR3 is TGTGCCAGCGGCAGGGGCGGCGGGGGGTACAATGAGCAGTTCTTC.

This clonotype showed up just a few times. The CDR3 loop reads CASRLEGWSSYNEQFF. CDR3 nucleotide sequence: TGTGCCAGCAGACTTGAGGGATGGAGCTCCTACAATGAGCAGTTCTTC. The chain carries TRBV6-1 and TRBJ2-1; D is possibly TRBD2 (5 bases). Between the trimmed V and J ends, which lost 6 bases and 0 bases, there was a span of 15 bases. The CDR3 is 16 amino acids. Germline-derived CDR1 and CDR2 are MNHNS and SASEGT.

The chain employs TRBV7-3 and TRBJ1-3; D call uncertain. The CDR3 consists of 12 residues. CDR1 SGHTA and CDR2 FQGTGA come from the germline V gene. V lost 4 bases, J lost 4 bases, and 5 bases lay in between. DNA of the CDR3: TGTGCCAGCAGCTGCCACGGAAACACCATATATTTT. Translating gives CASSCHGNTIYF.

CDR3 in DNA: TGTGCCAGCACCAGCCCCGGGACTAGCGGCGTGAAGAGGACCCAGTACTTC. It specifies CASTSPGTSGVKRTQYF. The rearrangement joins TRBV7-9 to TRBJ2-5, with 11 bases that match TRBD2. The CDR3 is made up of 17 amino acids. The V segment lost 7 bases and the J segment 7 bases; nucleotides outside the gene matches: 17. Per the germline V gene, CDR1 is SEHNR and CDR2 is FQNEAQ (reference sequence). Variable domain in full (rest from reference TRBV7-9 and TRBJ2-5): DTGVSQNPRHKITKRGQNVTFRCDPISEHNRLYWYRQTLGQGPEFLTYFQNEAQLEKSRLLSDRFSAERPKGSFSTLEIQRTEQGDSAMYLCASTSPGTSGVKRTQYFGPGTRLLVL.

This clonotype has more than one count but fewer than ten. V gene TRBV12-3 or TRBV12-4 combines with J gene TRBJ1-6; 8 positions agree with TRBD1. The CDR3 runs to 15 residues. Losses at the gene ends were 5 bases for V and 8 bases for J; bases not matched to a gene: 8. The CDR3 here is CASSRIQGGHSPLHF. The CDR3 DNA follows: TGTGCCAGCAGTCGAATACAGGGGGGACATTCACCCCTCCACTTT.

The sample holds a few counts of this clonotype. The rearrangement uses TRBV7-2 and TRBJ1-5, with 8 bases matching TRBD1. The CDR3 runs 15 residues. After removal of 6 bases from V and 3 bases from J, the junction contained 7 bases not matched to a gene. Looked up from germline, CDR1 is SGHTA and CDR2 is FQGNSA. CDR3 in DNA: TGTGCCAGCAGACGCCGGACAGGGAACAATCAGCCCCAGCATTTT. Translating gives CASRRRTGNNQPQHF.